This entry concerns a single T cell receptor beta chain. Its specificity is not known. The entry originates in a study of T cell responses to AZD1222 COVID-19 vaccine. The study's findings and limits: Nearly half of spike-specific TCRs reportedly go after variant regions that carry no mutations. The number of AZD1222 recipients seropositive at baseline was only five or six. Donor demographics were predominantly white British with a female majority; clonal diversity may be underestimated. Repertoire collection took place solely once the T cell response had peaked.

The method was immunoSEQ multiplex PCR; TCRdb's version includes in-frame clones alone and lacks a portion of them. Of 110,000 to 150,000 clones listed, roughly 92% are singletons. Looked up from germline, CDR1 is SGHTA and CDR2 is FQGNSA. The CDR3 totals 13 residues. V was cut by 1 base and J by 3 bases, with 7 bases left in between. Sequenced material: peripheral blood, taken on day 0 of AZD1222 vaccination. The clonotype was recovered from an adult in good health. The rearrangement uses TRBV7-2 and TRBJ2-7; D is unresolved. The CDR3 reads CASSLVIFYEQYF. CDR3 DNA sequence: TGTGCCAGCAGCTTAGTTATCTTCTACGAGCAGTACTTC.